Presented here are 8 T cell receptor beta chains from one specimen sequenced in a study of regulatory T cells in long-lasting Graves disease. The time point: newly diagnosed GD, antithyroid drugs for less than 3 months. PBMC RNA was the source of the TCR library. Sequencing libraries for TCR beta were prepared with iRepertoire HTBI primers and Arm-PCR of CDR3 regions. TCRdb re-called the multiplex PCR reads through MiXCR, storing one row per CDR3 protein. The data show hundreds of thousands of distinct CDR3 sequences, more than 15% seen once. These data were also reused for a study on T cells in Graves' hyperthyroidism and ophthalmopathy.

The source material was peripheral blood mononuclear cells (PBMCs), sampled at new diagnosis, from a patient treated with antithyroid drugs. These receptors came from a woman aged 40 to 65 with Graves disease.

The rearrangement links TRBV12-3 or TRBV12-4 to TRBJ1-2; 7 bases agree with TRBD1. V dropped 3 bases and J dropped 7; count of bases not matched to a gene: 5. The CDR3 consists of 13 residues. The CDR3 reads CASSFDRVLGYTF. CDR3 coding DNA: TGTGCCAGCAGTTTCGACAGGGTTCTTGGCTACACCTTC.

This clonotype was found many times. The junction shows a germline mismatch at one end, possibly a read error. The rearrangement joins TRBV5-1 to TRBJ2-1; D not certain. Germline V lookup: CDR1 SGHRS, CDR2 YFSETQ. The CDR3 consists of 15 residues. CDR3 protein: CASSLEGSSYNEQFF. DNA of the CDR3: TGTGCCAGCAGCTTAGAAGGTAGCTCCTACAATGAGCAGTTCTTC.

This clonotype has just a few counts. A much larger clone differs by one base, so this may be a read error. The CDR3 loop is CAWSHPVAGSATGAFF. The CDR3 DNA reads TGTGCCTGGAGTCATCCGGTGGCAGGGTCGGCGACTGGAGCTTTCTTT. This chain joins TRBV30 and TRBJ1-1; TRBD1 might be the D (5 bases). The CDR3 sequence is 16 residues long. The germline V gene encodes CDR1 GTSNPN and CDR2 SVGIG (reference sequence). The complete variable domain, with remaining parts taken from reference TRBV30 and TRBJ1-1, reads SQTIHQWPATLVQPVGSPLSLECTVEGTSNPNLYWYRQAAGRGLQLLFYSVGIGQISSEVPQNLSASRPQDRQFILSSKKLLLSDSGFYLCAWSHPVAGSATGAFFGQGTRLTVV.

This clonotype was observed many times. This chain connects TRBV28 to TRBJ2-1, with 7 bases lining up with TRBD2. The germline gives CDR1 MDHEN, CDR2 SYDVKM. Trimming removed 6 bases from V and 7 bases from J; junction bases left unmatched: 12. The length of the CDR3 is 15 residues. CDR3 DNA: TGTGCCAGCAGCCTACCTTGGGCTAGCGGTAATGAGCAGTTCTTC. Its protein product is CASSLPWASGNEQFF.

The chain combines TRBV6-1 with TRBJ2-5; D not resolved. Germline lookup yields CDR1 MNHNS and CDR2 SASEGT. The length of the CDR3 is 13 residues. Trimming removed 7 bases from V and 6 bases from J, with 15 bases in between. The CDR3 here is CASKEWLPKTQYF. CDR3 sequence (DNA): TGTGCCAGCAAGGAATGGCTACCCAAGACCCAGTACTTC.

The genes are TRBV29-1 and TRBJ1-2; D is unresolved. The CDR3 has 12 amino acids. The V end lost 4 bases, the J end lost 7 bases, and 13 bases lay between the germline ends. Germline CDR1 is SQVTM and CDR2 is ANQGSEA. Written as DNA, the CDR3 is TGCAGCGTTGGGGAAAGGGTTGGTGGCTACACCTTC. Protein sequence: CSVGERVGGYTF.

The sample holds many counts of this clonotype. The gene calls are TRBV11-2 and TRBJ1-1, with 11 bases matching TRBD1. The CDR3 consists of 14 residues. Per the germline V gene, CDR1 is SGHAT and CDR2 is FQNNGV. After removal of 5 bases from V and 10 bases from J, the junction contained 9 bases not matched to a gene. For the CDR3, the DNA is TGTGCCAGCAGCCCCCGGGACAGGGGGGCCAGAGCTTTCTTT. It is translated as CASSPRDRGARAFF. Supplemented by reference TRBV11-2 and TRBJ1-1, the full variable domain reads EAGVAQSPRYKIIEKRQSVAFWCNPISGHATLYWYQQILGQGPKLLIQFQNNGVVDDSQLPKDRFSAERLKGVDSTLKIQPAKLEDSAVYLCASSPRDRGARAFFGQGTRLTVV.

This clonotype was counted only a few times. The chain combines TRBV7-8 with TRBJ2-5; D is ambiguous. The CDR3 spans 13 residues. V lost 1 base to trimming and J lost 5 bases, with 8 bases between them. Germline lookup yields CDR1 SGHVS and CDR2 FQNEAQ. The CDR3 DNA is TGTGCCAGCAGCTTAGAACGCCCCGAGACCCAGTACTTC. This translates into CASSLERPETQYF.